This TCR beta chain came from a study of CD8+CD57+ T cells in acquired aplastic anemia. Overall study: Sorting CD4+ and CD8+ cells gave DNA averaging about 2.9 ug. Study conclusions and caveats: Patients shared about 30 CD8+ CDR3 sequences with controls.

Germline values: CDR1 SEHNR, CDR2 FQNEAQ (reference sequence). V lost 3 bases and J lost 1, with 3 bases in between. The CDR3 covers 12 residues. According to the study, genomic DNA was the template for TCR beta VDJ and CDR3 profiling. MiXCR was run by TCRdb on the reads, yielding one entry per CDR3 protein. Among 200,000 or so distinct CDR3 sequences listed, 64% were seen once. To note about this clonotype: No antigen is known for it.

The sequence was obtained from a human donor with severe aplastic anemia or a healthy control (not recorded which). The sequencing sample was made of sorted CD4+, CD8+, or CD8+CD57+ T cells (not recorded which) from PBMCs. V usage is TRBV7-9 and J usage is TRBJ1-1; no clear D gene. The CDR3 DNA follows: TGTGCCAGCAGCTTTCAGAACACTGAAGCTTTCTTT. Protein: CASSFQNTEAFF.